The rows below give T cell receptor beta chains drawn from one sample of a study of a mutant IDH1 vaccine in newly diagnosed glioma. Antigens for these TCRs are unknown. The method was immunoSEQ multiplex PCR; TCRdb's version includes in-frame clones alone and lacks a portion of them. The table shows more than 55,000 clones, with 80% to 90% occurring only once. The sample was PBMCs, taken from a glioma patient whose treatment included an IDH1 peptide vaccine. These receptor sequences come from a woman in her forties with glioma. Some clones in this sample may be carry-over from other donors' samples. The CDR3 runs from the conserved cysteine through the conserved F or W. A D gene is named only where the DNA matches it firmly. Clone size is shown for a subset of rows, as once, few, many or a class of expanded clone.

>TRBV19|NA|TRBJ1-1|NA
CATWGQKRREEDTEAFF
TGTGCCACCTGGGGGCAAAAGAGAAGGGAAGAGGACACTGAAGCTTTCTTT
>TRBV4-1|NA|TRBJ1-6|NA
CASSQDEAEGALHF
TGCGCCAGCAGCCAAGACGAGGCCGAGGGGGCCCTCCACTTT
>TRBV30|NA|TRBJ2-7|NA
CAWTTSGVEQYF
TGTGCCTGGACCACCTCGGGCGTCGAGCAGTACTTC
>TRBV19|NA|TRBJ2-1|NA
CASRDGYNEQFF
TGTGCCAGTAGGGACGGATACAATGAGCAGTTCTTC
>TRBV19|NA|TRBJ2-7|NA
CASRGRAAPSSYEQYF
TGTGCCAGTAGGGGTAGGGCCGCTCCATCCTCCTACGAGCAGTACTTC
>TRBV7-9|TRBD1|TRBJ1-5|once
CASSASGDRDQPQHF
TGTGCCAGCAGCGCCAGCGGGGACAGGGACCAGCCCCAGCATTTT
>TRBV5-4|TRBD2|TRBJ2-5|NA
CASSRGGRSQETQYF
TGTGCCAGCAGCCGCGGGGGACGCAGCCAAGAGACCCAGTACTTC
>TRBV6-5|TRBD1|TRBJ1-2|NA
CASTRQGPSNYGYTF
TGTGCCAGCACTCGACAGGGCCCGTCTAACTATGGCTACACCTTC
>TRBV6-5|NA|TRBJ1-2|NA
CASSYGNYGYTF
TGTGCCAGCAGTTACGGCAACTATGGCTACACCTTC
>TRBV27|TRBD1|TRBJ1-5|NA
CASSLGRGDQPQHF
TGTGCCAGCAGTTTAGGCAGGGGGGATCAGCCCCAGCATTTT
>TRBV5-1|NA|TRBJ2-1|once
CASRTPASSYNEQFF
TGCGCCAGCCGAACACCAGCGAGCTCCTACAATGAGCAGTTCTTC
>TRBV5-1|NA|TRBJ2-1|NA
CASSLNVGDYNEQFF
TGCGCCAGCAGCTTGAACGTTGGGGACTACAATGAGCAGTTCTTC
>TRBV14|NA|TRBJ1-1|once
CASSQDPAGKAEAFF
TGTGCCAGCAGCCAAGATCCCGCAGGGAAGGCTGAAGCTTTCTTT
>TRBV30|NA|TRBJ1-2|NA
CAWSVRWGSNYGYTF
TGTGCCTGGAGTGTAAGGTGGGGGTCTAACTATGGCTACACCTTC
>TRBV4-3|TRBD2|TRBJ2-1|NA
CASSQAPGGAGGPNEQFF
TGCGCCAGCAGCCAAGCCCCGGGGGGAGCGGGGGGGCCAAATGAGCAGTTCTTC
>TRBV5-1|TRBD2|TRBJ2-5|NA
CASRATSGGPGLETQYF
TGCGCCAGCCGTGCGACTAGCGGGGGGCCGGGATTGGAGACCCAGTACTTC
>TRBV7-8|NA|TRBJ1-5|NA
CASSSGGPGGPYNNQPQHF
TGTGCCAGCAGCTCTGGAGGGCCCGGTGGGCCTTATAACAATCAGCCCCAGCATTTT
>TRBV6-5|NA|TRBJ1-1|NA
CASSYEGQTEAFF
TGTGCCAGCAGTTATGAGGGACAAACTGAAGCTTTCTTT
>TRBV19|NA|TRBJ2-1|NA
CASSIYPGAAEFF
TGTGCCAGTAGTATTTATCCGGGGGCTGCGGAGTTCTTC
>TRBV6-5|NA|TRBJ1-1|NA
CASSYRNTEAFF
TGTGCCAGCAGTTACAGGAACACTGAAGCTTTCTTT
>TRBV5-5|NA|TRBJ1-2|NA
CASSLARQDYGYTF
TGTGCCAGCAGCTTGGCCAGGCAAGACTATGGCTACACCTTC
>TRBV9|NA|TRBJ1-5|NA
CASSSGQSSNQPQHF
TGTGCCAGCAGCTCCGGACAGAGTAGCAATCAGCCCCAGCATTTT
>TRBV7-8|NA|TRBJ1-2|NA
CASSLVSGFGYTF
TGTGCCAGCAGCTTAGTTTCAGGGTTTGGCTACACCTTC
>TRBV7-9|NA|TRBJ2-7|NA
CASSPRAAPYEQYF
TGTGCCAGCAGCCCTAGAGCGGCCCCCTACGAGCAGTACTTC
>TRBV11-2|NA|TRBJ2-7|NA
CASSLTSRGGYEQYF
TGTGCCAGCAGCTTAACGTCGCGGGGTGGTTACGAGCAGTACTTC
>TRBV6-5|NA|TRBJ2-7|NA
CASKEGTSEQYF
TGTGCCAGCAAGGAGGGTACGTCCGAGCAGTACTTC
>TRBV4-3|NA|TRBJ2-7|many
CASSQDQAIYYEQYF
TGCGCCAGCAGCCAAGATCAGGCCATATACTACGAGCAGTACTTC
>TRBV10-3|NA|TRBJ1-1|few
CAISDEVNTEAFF
TGTGCCATCAGTGATGAAGTGAACACTGAAGCTTTCTTT
>TRBV6-1|NA|TRBJ1-1|few
CASSEGRWGRKGEDTEAFF
TGTGCCAGCAGTGAAGGGCGGTGGGGGAGGAAGGGTGAGGACACTGAAGCTTTCTTT
>TRBV4-1|NA|TRBJ2-7|NA
CASRGPLYEQYF
TGCGCCAGCAGGGGACCCCTCTACGAGCAGTACTTC
>TRBV9|NA|TRBJ2-2|NA
CASSTDSEWTGELFF
TGTGCCAGCAGCACGGACTCGGAATGGACCGGGGAGCTGTTTTTT
>TRBV2|NA|TRBJ1-5|NA
CASSEGAGPYSNQPQHF
TGTGCCAGCAGTGAAGGGGCAGGGCCTTATAGCAATCAGCCCCAGCATTTT
>TRBV10-1|NA|TRBJ2-7|NA
CASSSGRNEQYF
TGCGCCAGCAGCTCGGGACGGAACGAGCAGTACTTC
>TRBV7-8|NA|TRBJ2-2|NA
CASSLRTAGELFF
TGTGCCAGCAGCCTAAGGACAGCCGGGGAGCTGTTTTTT
>TRBV4-2|NA|TRBJ1-4|few
CASSPLAQQGSEKLFF
TGTGCCAGCAGCCCCCTCGCGCAGCAGGGTAGTGAAAAACTGTTTTTT
>TRBV7-9|NA|TRBJ2-1|NA
CASSFRLGTMNEQFF
TGTGCCAGCAGCTTCAGGTTGGGTACAATGAATGAGCAGTTCTTC
>TRBV9|NA|TRBJ2-7|NA
CASSLQGGSYEQYF
TGTGCCAGCAGCCTCCAGGGGGGCTCCTACGAGCAGTACTTC
>TRBV7-3|NA|TRBJ2-1|NA
CASSFSGFSSYNEQFF
TGTGCCAGCAGCTTTAGTGGGTTCAGCTCCTACAATGAGCAGTTCTTC
>TRBV7-9|NA|TRBJ1-6|NA
CASSTHKKGSPLHF
TGTGCCAGCAGCACCCACAAAAAGGGTTCACCCCTCCACTTT
>TRBV11-1|NA|TRBJ2-3|few
CASSLRAPRALDTQYF
TGTGCCAGCAGCTTAAGGGCGCCTAGGGCCCTAGATACGCAGTATTTT
>TRBV19|TRBD1|TRBJ1-3|once
CASRWTGTIYSGNTIYF
TGTGCCAGTAGGTGGACAGGGACCATCTACTCTGGAAACACCATATATTTT
>TRBV30|TRBD1|TRBJ2-1|NA
CAFPRNRGVRKDEQFF
TGTGCCTTTCCTCGTAACAGGGGCGTCCGTAAAGATGAGCAGTTCTTC
>TRBV7-9|NA|TRBJ1-2|NA
CASSFTGNGYTF
TGTGCCAGCAGCTTTACAGGGAATGGCTACACCTTC
>TRBV2|TRBD1|TRBJ2-3|NA
CASGQGADTQYF
TGTGCCAGTGGACAGGGGGCAGATACGCAGTATTTT
>TRBV7-9|NA|TRBJ2-5|NA
CASSLARGKETQYF
TGTGCCAGCAGCTTAGCGCGAGGAAAAGAGACCCAGTACTTC
>TRBV30|NA|TRBJ1-6|NA
CAWSVRGSYNSPLHF
TGTGCCTGGAGTGTGAGGGGCTCCTATAATTCACCCCTCCACTTT
>TRBV19|TRBD1|TRBJ2-7|NA
CASSIGGTGNHEQYF
TGTGCCAGTAGTATAGGAGGGACAGGGAACCACGAGCAGTACTTC
>TRBV5-6|NA|TRBJ1-5|NA
CASSLRHSNQPQHF
TGTGCCAGCAGCTTGAGACACAGCAATCAGCCCCAGCATTTT
>TRBV5-4|NA|TRBJ2-1|NA
CASSLEYNEQFF
TGTGCCAGCAGCCTAGAGTACAATGAGCAGTTCTTC
>TRBV5-1|TRBD1|TRBJ1-6|few
CASSTGQVTSPLHF
TGCGCCAGCAGCACTGGACAGGTTACTTCACCCCTCCACTTT
>TRBV7-2|NA|TRBJ2-5|few
CACHAGVYQETQYF
TGTGCCTGCCATGCCGGGGTGTACCAAGAGACCCAGTACTTC
>TRBV10-3|TRBD2|TRBJ2-5|NA
CAISTPSGGKETQYF
TGTGCCATCAGTACCCCTAGCGGGGGGAAAGAGACCCAGTACTTC
>TRBV10-2|TRBD1|TRBJ1-6|NA
CASSEAGGGYNSPLHF
TGCGCCAGCAGTGAGGCAGGGGGGGGTTACAATTCACCCCTCCACTTT
>TRBV5-6|TRBD1|TRBJ2-3|NA
CASSAGTGQRTDTQYF
TGTGCCAGCAGCGCGGGGACAGGACAACGCACAGATACGCAGTATTTT